This T cell receptor beta chain was recovered during a study of long-term antiretroviral therapy in people with HIV. The V end lost 1 base, the J end lost 3 bases, and 1 base lay between the germline ends. Germline values: CDR1 MGHDK, CDR2 SYGVNS. There are 12 residues in the CDR3. Researchers ran immunoSEQ v3.0 at survey level. Sequencing was performed with immunoSEQ multiplex PCR; in TCRdb, only in-frame clones are kept and a portion is missing. This repertoire shows just over 35,000 clones, approximately 94% found once; its top ten account for about 3.9%. The receptor's source is a woman aged 45 to 65 with HIV. Sequencing was performed on unsorted PBMCs, taken 4.1 years after starting antiretroviral therapy. V and J are TRBV25-1 and TRBJ1-3, with unresolved D. The CDR3 spells CASSEFGNTIYF. The CDR3 nucleotides read TGTGCCAGCAGTGAATTTGGAAACACCATATATTTT.